Following are 8 T cell receptor beta chains from one sample sequenced in a study of breast tumors, draining lymph nodes, adjacent tissues. TCRdb redid the calling of the multiplex PCR reads with MiXCR, one entry per CDR3 protein. The sample has 140,000 or so distinct CDR3 sequences, 30% to 35% seen once. Axillary draining lymph nodes of breast cancer patients supplied the node samples. Sequencing used axillary lymph node tissue. Receptor source: a female donor with breast cancer. Some clones in this sample may be carry-over from other donors' samples.

Ten or more counts support this clonotype. The chain joins TRBV18 to TRBJ2-6, with 7 bases lining up with TRBD1. This CDR3 is 15 amino acids long. V dropped 5 bases and J dropped 4; count of bases not matched to a gene: 5. Per the germline V gene, CDR1 is KGHSH and CDR2 is LQKENI. The CDR3, as DNA: TGTGCCAGCTCATCACAGGGGTGGGGGGCCAACGTCCTGACTTTC. This gives the protein CASSSQGWGANVLTF.

This clonotype was seen at least ten times. The rearrangement joins TRBV7-2 to TRBJ1-2; D is undetermined. Germline CDR1 is SGHTA and CDR2 is FQGNSA. Trimming removed 4 bases from V and 4 bases from J, with 4 bases in between. The CDR3 consists of 11 residues. In DNA form, the CDR3 reads TGTGCCAGCAGCTCCTTCTATGGCTACACCTTC. Translated, it gives CASSSFYGYTF.

This clonotype was seen repeatedly, ten times or more. This sequence joins TRBV30 and TRBJ2-5; D remains unclear. V was shortened by 4 bases and J by 3 bases, with 6 bases between the two germline ends. CDR3 length: 11 residues. Per the germline V gene, CDR1 is GTSNPN and CDR2 is SVGIG (reference sequence). The CDR3 spells CAWNREETQYF. The CDR3 DNA sequence: TGTGCCTGGAATAGGGAAGAGACCCAGTACTTC.

The chain recombines TRBV7-6 with TRBJ2-1; D perhaps matches TRBD2 (6 bases). The CDR3 has 15 amino acids. V was clipped by 4 bases and J by 0 bases, with 10 bases between them. CDR1 SGHVS and CDR2 FNYEAQ come from the germline V gene. CDR3 bases: TGTGCCAGCAGCTCGGTGGGGGGCTCCTACAATGAGCAGTTCTTC. This translates into CASSSVGGSYNEQFF.

Points on this clonotype: At one of its ends the junction is not consistent with the germline gene, which may arise from a read error. The V gene is TRBV20-1, the J gene TRBJ2-5, with D tentatively TRBD2 (6 bases). This CDR3 has 13 residues. Germline loops: CDR1 DFQATT, CDR2 SNEGSKA (reference sequence). The CDR3 spells CSARDLGGETQHF. The DNA of the CDR3 is TGCAGTGCTAGAGATTTGGGGGGAGAGACCCAGCACTTC.

The chain carries TRBV3-1 and TRBJ1-5; possibly TRBD1 for D (5 bases). CDR1 is LGHDT and CDR2 is YNNKEL in the germline V gene (reference sequence). Trimming shortened V by 2 bases and J by 7 bases, and 18 bases separated the two germline ends. This CDR3 contains 16 residues. CDR3 residues: CASSQSDGAGLQPQHF. The DNA of the CDR3 is TGTGCCAGCAGCCAATCCGACGGGGCTGGGTTGCAGCCCCAGCATTTT.

In this sample, this clonotype turned up many times. V and J are TRBV12-3 or TRBV12-4 and TRBJ2-5, with TRBD1 as a possible D gene (7 bases). Trimming took off 5 bases at V and 7 bases at J, with 26 bases between the two ends. The CDR3 is made up of 17 amino acids. DNA for the CDR3: TGTGCCAGCAGTCCCCTGGGGTCAGGGGGGATTAAAGGGACCCAGTACTTC. Amino acid sequence: CASSPLGSGGIKGTQYF.

This clonotype appeared many times. The rearrangement joins TRBV19 to TRBJ1-6, with a weak D call TRBD1 (5 bases). Germline V gives CDR1 LNHDA, CDR2 SQIVND (reference sequence). V lost 5 bases and J lost 10, with 18 bases in between. The CDR3 covers 15 residues. DNA of the CDR3: TGTGCCAGTAGTCACGGGCGGGGCCAAAGATCACCCCTCCACTTT. Translated: CASSHGRGQRSPLHF.